Shown below are 21 T cell receptor beta chains from a single sample sequenced in a study of cytomegalovirus exposure and HLA in healthy donors. The PCR used 60 Vbeta and 13 Jbeta primers. TCRdb keeps only in-frame clones here, not all; method: immunoSEQ multiplex PCR. Of 140,000 to 150,000 clones in the sample, approximately 80% were seen once. The sequenced sample consisted of PBMCs. The receptors derive from a female donor in good health and CMV-seronegative.

This chain links TRBV11-2 with TRBJ2-7; the D gene is possibly TRBD1 (6 bases). V gave up 3 bases and J gave up 3 bases, with 12 bases separating them. Germline lookup yields CDR1 SGHAT and CDR2 FQNNGV. The CDR3 covers 14 residues. This CDR3 is CASSFFQGLYEQYF. The CDR3 DNA reads TGTGCCAGCAGCTTTTTCCAGGGGCTCTACGAGCAGTACTTC.

This chain connects TRBV27 to TRBJ1-5, with D possibly TRBD1 on 5 matching bases. Germline CDR1 and CDR2: MNHEY and SMNVEV (reference sequence). The CDR3 spans 15 residues. The ends were cut back, 5 bases at V and 3 bases at J, with 14 bases in the middle. CDR3 bases: TGTGCCAGCAGTCCCCGACAGATCAACAATCAGCCCCAGCATTTT. This sequence encodes CASSPRQINNQPQHF.

This sequence joins TRBV30 and TRBJ2-3; the D is unclear. Trimming left V 1 base short and J 2 bases short, with 7 bases between. Germline CDR1 reads GTSNPN; CDR2 reads SVGIG (reference sequence). This CDR3 comprises 13 residues. The CDR3 loop reads CAWSGQATDTQYF. As DNA, the CDR3 is TGTGCCTGGAGTGGGCAGGCCACAGATACGCAGTATTTT.

The chain couples TRBV11-2 to TRBJ2-5; D may be TRBD2 (5 bases). CDR1 SGHAT and CDR2 FQNNGV come from the germline V gene. CDR3 length: 15 residues. The germline V and J ends were trimmed by 5 bases and 5 bases, with 18 bases remaining between them. The CDR3: CASSTTEDGGETQYF. The DNA for the CDR3 is TGTGCCAGCAGCACGACGGAGGACGGCGGGGAGACCCAGTACTTC.

Many counts were recorded for this clone. The gene calls are TRBV5-6 and TRBJ2-7; TRBD1 is a possible D gene (7 bases). CDR1 is SGHDT, CDR2 YYEEEE, per germline. The CDR3 runs to 14 residues. The V end lost 4 bases, the J end lost 3 bases, and 14 bases lay between the germline ends. Here the CDR3 DNA reads TGTGCCAGCAGCCCGGACAGGACTAACTACGAGCAGTACTTC. This encodes CASSPDRTNYEQYF.

The chain links TRBV28 to TRBJ2-7; D gene uncertain. Germline assignment: CDR1 MDHEN and CDR2 SYDVKM. With 3 bases removed from V and 5 bases from J, the gap between germline ends came to 14 bases. The CDR3 loop spans 14 amino acids. The CDR3 coding sequence is TGTGCCAGCAGTTTTCCCCTAAGAGGAAACGAGCAGTACTTC. This codes for CASSFPLRGNEQYF.

Only a few counts were recorded for this clone. The V gene is TRBV19, the J gene TRBJ2-7; TRBD1 matches 8 bases. V lost 4 bases, J lost 0 bases, and 8 bases stayed unmatched. Germline V CDR1 and CDR2: LNHDA, SQIVND (reference sequence). This CDR3 comprises 16 residues. The CDR3 nucleotides are TGTGCCAGTAGTAACCCCGGGACAGGAAGCTCCTACGAGCAGTACTTC. Translation gives CASSNPGTGSSYEQYF.

The chain links TRBV6-6 to TRBJ2-5, with TRBD1 as a possible D gene (5 bases). CDR1 and CDR2 (germline): MNHNY, SVGAGI (reference sequence). The length of the CDR3 is 16 residues. Trimming took off 0 bases at V and 2 bases at J, with 13 bases between the two ends. The CDR3 protein is CASSYSFRQGQETQYF. Here the CDR3 DNA reads TGTGCCAGCAGTTACTCGTTCCGGCAGGGACAAGAGACCCAGTACTTC.

V is TRBV6-6 and J is TRBJ1-1; D is perhaps TRBD1 (6 bases). Trimming left V 4 bases short and J 7 bases short, with 7 bases between. The CDR3 contains 11 residues. CDR1 is MNHNY, CDR2 SVGAGI, per germline (reference sequence). In DNA, the CDR3 is TGTGCCAGCAGTTTCAGGGGTGAAGCTTTCTTT. Its protein is CASSFRGEAFF.

The rearrangement uses TRBV30 and TRBJ2-6, with D unresolved. The CDR3 contains 13 residues. Trimming removed 3 bases from V and 3 bases from J, with 6 bases in between. Germline V lookup: CDR1 GTSNPN, CDR2 SVGIG (reference sequence). CDR3 nucleotides: TGTGCCTGGAGGAACAGTGGGGCCAACGTCCTGACTTTC. It encodes CAWRNSGANVLTF.

The chain links TRBV14 to TRBJ1-6; D is ambiguous. The CDR3 loop spans 12 amino acids. Between the trimmed V and J ends, which lost 4 bases and 11 bases, there was a span of 9 bases. Germline V gives CDR1 SGHDN, CDR2 FVKESK. The CDR3 DNA reads as TGTGCCAGCAGCCGCCCGAGGGCACCCCTCCACTTT. As protein: CASSRPRAPLHF.

This clone showed up just a few times. This sequence joins TRBV18 and TRBJ1-4; the match to TRBD1 covers 9 bases. Germline-derived CDR1 and CDR2 are KGHSH and LQKENI. V was pared by 1 base and J by 0 bases, with 6 bases of the junction left unmatched. This CDR3 has 18 residues. This CDR3 reads CASSPLTGQGATNEKLFF. CDR3 coding DNA: TGTGCCAGCTCACCACTGACGGGACAGGGCGCAACTAATGAAAAACTGTTTTTT.

This clone was counted once. The chain employs TRBV28 and TRBJ2-1; possibly TRBD2 for D (6 bases). Germline V gene lookup returns CDR1 MDHEN and CDR2 SYDVKM. V lost 3 bases, J lost 6 bases, and 15 bases lay in between. CDR3 length equals 15 residues. Here the CDR3 DNA reads TGTGCCAGCAGTTTGGCGGGGAGTTCCATCAATGAGCAGTTCTTC. Protein sequence: CASSLAGSSINEQFF.

This clone turned up a few times. The chain employs TRBV19 and TRBJ1-1; no clear D. The CDR3 consists of 16 residues. The V end was cut by 5 bases, the J end by 0 bases, with 16 bases between. Germline V gene sequence: CDR1 LNHDA, CDR2 SQIVND (reference sequence). DNA of the CDR3: TGTGCCAGTAGTTTTATGGCAGGCGCTATGAACACTGAAGCTTTCTTT. Its translation is CASSFMAGAMNTEAFF.

The chain has TRBV7-2 and TRBJ1-2; D ambiguous. Trimming cost V 4 bases and J 0 bases, with 12 bases left between them. Germline lookup yields CDR1 SGHTA and CDR2 FQGNSA. This CDR3 is 15 amino acids long. The CDR3 coding sequence is TGTGCCAGCAGCTCAGTGCCTCAAGCTAACTATGGCTACACCTTC. Translated, it gives CASSSVPQANYGYTF. Together with reference TRBV7-2 and TRBJ1-2, the CDR3 gives the full variable domain: GAGVSQSPSNKVTEKGKDVELRCDPISGHTALYWYRQSLGQGLEFLIYFQGNSAPDKSGLPSDRFSAERTGGSVSTLTIQRTQQEDSAVYLCASSSVPQANYGYTFGSGTRLTVV.

This clone was found a few times. The chain joins TRBV6-1 to TRBJ1-1; D is unclear. V lost 2 bases, J lost 9 bases, and 13 bases lay in between. This CDR3 region has 13 residues. Germline loops: CDR1 MNHNS, CDR2 SASEGT. The CDR3 loop reads CASSERGNLKAFF. CDR3 nucleotide sequence: TGTGCCAGCAGTGAACGGGGAAATTTGAAAGCTTTCTTT.

The chain carries TRBV5-1 and TRBJ2-5; D remains ambiguous. The V and J ends lost 0 bases and 2 bases respectively, with 8 bases between them. This CDR3 has 14 residues. Looked up from germline, CDR1 is SGHRS and CDR2 is YFSETQ. The CDR3 loop is CASSLGLLQETQYF. The CDR3 nucleotides are TGCGCCAGCAGCTTGGGGCTGTTACAAGAGACCCAGTACTTC.

The chain is built from TRBV19 and TRBJ1-4; D remains unclear. The CDR3 is 15 residues long. CDR1 LNHDA and CDR2 SQIVND come from the germline V gene (reference sequence). V was clipped by 3 bases and J by 3 bases, with 11 bases between them. The CDR3 spells CASSIQWLPNEKLFF. CDR3 in DNA: TGTGCCAGTAGTATTCAGTGGCTGCCTAATGAAAAACTGTTTTTT.

This clone has only one observation. The gene calls are TRBV5-1 and TRBJ1-5, with 8 bases fitting TRBD1. CDR1 is SGHRS and CDR2 is YFSETQ in the germline V gene. The CDR3 loop spans 15 amino acids. V was pared by 0 bases and J by 7 bases, with 6 bases of the junction left unmatched. The CDR3 loop is CASSLAGQGGQPQHF. As DNA, the CDR3 is TGCGCCAGCAGCTTGGCCGGACAGGGTGGGCAGCCCCAGCATTTT.

V is TRBV6-5 and J is TRBJ1-2, with D perhaps TRBD1 (5 bases). Germline CDR1 MNHEY, CDR2 SVGAGI. This CDR3 region has 15 residues. Trimming left V 5 bases short and J 4 bases short, with 17 bases between. The chain's CDR3 is CASSIRPDTFYGYTF. The CDR3 DNA reads TGTGCCAGCAGTATTCGACCGGACACTTTCTATGGCTACACCTTC.

The V gene is TRBV6-5, the J gene TRBJ2-5, with 8 bases lining up with TRBD1. The assigned J gene may be wrong: the sequence end matches TRBJ2-7 better. CDR1 MNHEY and CDR2 SVGAGI come from the germline V gene. The CDR3 has 12 residues. The CDR3 nucleotides read TGTGCCAGCCAGGGGGCGGGCTACGAGCAGTACTTC. This gives the protein CASQGAGYEQYF.